The source of this T cell receptor beta chain is a study of T cell responses to AZD1222 COVID-19 vaccine. At the level of the study: Combined were second doses at about 4 or about 12 weeks. Study results and limitations: Sampling captured repertoires only after the peak T cell response. The study found Spike-specific TCR breadth and depth rose after two AZD1222 doses. A mostly white British donor set with more females was recruited, and clonal diversity was possibly underestimated.

In this sample, this clone turned up once. The antigen is not known. Assay: immunoSEQ multiplex PCR; the TCRdb copy retains only in-frame clones and omits some. This repertoire shows over 75,000 clones, 80% to 90% found once; its top ten account for 30% to 35%. V was shortened by 6 bases and J by 3 bases, with 21 bases between the two germline ends. The germline V gene encodes CDR1 MDHEN and CDR2 SYDVKM. The CDR3 runs 16 residues. This clonotype originated in an adult in good health. This chain links TRBV28 with TRBJ2-7; D is tentatively TRBD1 or TRBD2 (6 bases each). The sequenced sample was peripheral blood, obtained on day 0 of AZD1222 vaccination. The CDR3 loop reads CASSPSPPGAVYEQYF. CDR3 sequence (DNA): TGTGCCAGCAGCCCCTCTCCTCCGGGGGCCGTCTACGAGCAGTACTTC.